These 14 T cell receptor beta chains came from one sample sequenced in a study of cytomegalovirus exposure and HLA in healthy donors. Amplification used 60 Vbeta primers and 13 Jbeta primers. Libraries were prepared by immunoSEQ multiplex PCR; TCRdb keeps only in-frame clonotypes and omits some of them. The data show approximately 180,000 clones, with about four fifths seen just once and 4.5% to 5.5% held by the top ten. The sequenced material came from PBMCs. The receptors originated from a girl aged 5-17 years in good health and CMV-seropositive.

This chain uses TRBV5-6 with TRBJ2-5; 8 bases fit TRBD2. The J call is doubtful: the DNA matches TRBJ2-7 better. The CDR3 runs to 15 residues. Germline CDR1 SGHDT, CDR2 YYEEEE. CDR3: CASSLEGSGAYEQYF. The CDR3 region has the DNA TGTGCCAGCAGCTTGGAGGGTAGCGGGGCCTACGAGCAGTACTTC.

This clone appeared a single time. The rearrangement joins TRBV27 to TRBJ1-6; 8 bases are a match to TRBD1. V shed 6 bases, J shed 3 bases, and the junction held 4 bases outside the gene matches. Per the germline V gene, CDR1 is MNHEY and CDR2 is SMNVEV (reference sequence). The CDR3 has 15 residues. CDR3 bases: TGTGCCAGCAGCTCAGGACAGGGCTATAATTCACCCCTCCACTTT. It codes for CASSSGQGYNSPLHF.

With regard to this clone: At one end, the junction sequence differs from germline, possibly due to a read error. This chain joins TRBV27 and TRBJ2-6, with TRBD1 matching over 8 bases. In germline, CDR1 is MNHEY, CDR2 SMNVEV (reference sequence). This CDR3 region has 18 residues. The CDR3 DNA follows: TGTGCCAGCAGTACGACCGGGACAGGCTTCTCTGGGGCCAACGGCCTGACTTTC. Its protein is CASSTTGTGFSGANGLTF.

This chain uses TRBV29-1 with TRBJ1-4, with D maybe TRBD1 (5 bases). The germline V gene encodes CDR1 SQVTM and CDR2 ANQGSEA. The CDR3 spans 14 residues. Trimming cost V 7 bases and J 3 bases, with 15 bases left between them. The CDR3 loop reads CSATRGASNEKLFF. In nucleotides, the CDR3 is TGCAGCGCTACAAGGGGCGCCTCTAATGAAAAACTGTTTTTT.

The rearrangement joins TRBV10-3 to TRBJ2-7, with 11 bases lining up with TRBD2. CDR3 length: 16 amino acids. Germline V lookup: CDR1 ENHRY, CDR2 SYGVKD. The V gene end was trimmed by 5 bases and the J gene end by 3 bases; junction bases not matched to a gene: 9. The CDR3 loop is CAISFLVTSGVYEQYF. CDR3 sequence (DNA): TGTGCCATCAGTTTCCTAGTGACTAGCGGGGTCTACGAGCAGTACTTC.

This sequence joins TRBV19 and TRBJ2-2; 9 positions match TRBD1. Germline CDR1 reads LNHDA; CDR2 reads SQIVND (reference sequence). V lost 7 bases to trimming and J lost 6 bases; unmatched junction nucleotides: 6. The CDR3 is 14 amino acids. The CDR3 DNA follows: TGTGCCAGTACGGACAGGGGAAGACCCGGGGAGCTGTTTTTT. It is translated as CASTDRGRPGELFF.

This chain links TRBV5-1 with TRBJ2-1; D is unresolved. The CDR3 extends over 16 amino acids. V was pared by 4 bases and J by 0 bases, with 14 bases between. From germline, CDR1 is SGHRS and CDR2 YFSETQ. CDR3 coding DNA: TGCGCCAGCAGCGCGCTCGACATTAACTCCTACAATGAGCAGTTCTTC. This translates into CASSALDINSYNEQFF.

In nucleotides, the CDR3 is TGCGCCAGCAGCTTTTCCGGGGGGGACAATGAGCAGTTCTTC. Translation gives CASSFSGGDNEQFF. V gene TRBV5-1 combines with J gene TRBJ2-1, with 8 nucleotides matching TRBD2. CDR1 is SGHRS, CDR2 YFSETQ, per germline. Unmatched junction bases numbered 3, after V lost 2 bases and J lost 5 bases. This CDR3 has 14 amino acids.

The genes are TRBV6-5 and TRBJ1-1, with 10 bases matching TRBD1. Trimming removed 6 bases from V and 4 bases from J; junction bases left unmatched: 2. The CDR3 is 13 residues long. From germline, CDR1 is MNHEY and CDR2 SVGAGI. For the CDR3, the DNA is TGTGCCAGCAGCCGACAGGGGGCCACTGAAGCTTTCTTT. Protein sequence: CASSRQGATEAFF.

This clone has a single count. The chain joins TRBV5-5 to TRBJ1-1; 8 bases line up with TRBD1. The CDR3 covers 15 residues. Germline CDR1 and CDR2: SGHKS and YYEKEE (reference sequence). V lost 4 bases, J lost 1 base, and 6 bases stayed unmatched. In DNA form, the CDR3 reads TGTGCCAGCAGCCACAGGACAGGGACGAACACTGAAGCTTTCTTT. It is translated as CASSHRTGTNTEAFF.

The chain links TRBV13 to TRBJ2-7; D not resolved. This CDR3 has 14 residues. The V end was cut by 5 bases, the J end by 1 base, with 12 bases between. Per the germline V gene, CDR1 is PRHDT and CDR2 is FYEKMQ (reference sequence). This CDR3 reads CASSPREVSYEQYF. CDR3 DNA sequence: TGTGCCAGCAGCCCCCGCGAGGTATCCTACGAGCAGTACTTC.

The rearrangement joins TRBV7-6 to TRBJ2-7; 11 bases match TRBD2. The CDR3 is 17 amino acids. V shed 0 bases and J 4 bases; nucleotides not matched to a gene: 8. Germline CDR1 SGHVS, CDR2 FNYEAQ. CDR3 protein: CASSLALGSGGGYEQYF. The DNA for the CDR3 is TGTGCCAGCAGCTTAGCGCTAGGTAGCGGGGGGGGATACGAGCAGTACTTC.

The chain joins TRBV27 to TRBJ2-1; 9 nucleotides agree with TRBD1. The germline V gene has CDR1 MNHEY and CDR2 SMNVEV (reference sequence). The CDR3 spans 17 residues. The junction had 15 bases not matched to a gene; V was cut back by 5 bases and J by 7 bases. The CDR3 here is CASSPPYRGLILNEQFF. The DNA for the CDR3 is TGTGCCAGCAGTCCCCCATACAGGGGGCTAATTTTGAATGAGCAGTTCTTC.

The chain uses TRBV2 and TRBJ2-7; 8 bases map to TRBD2. Losses at the gene ends were 7 bases for V and 2 bases for J; bases not matched to a gene: 7. Germline-derived CDR1 and CDR2 are SNHLY and FYNNEI. The CDR3 has 14 amino acids. The CDR3 spells CASTSGGTTYEQYF. The CDR3 DNA reads as TGTGCCAGCACTTCGGGAGGGACTACCTACGAGCAGTACTTC.